This T cell receptor (beta chain) was recovered during a study of blood T cell repertoires in COVID-19. Across the whole study: There were acute and convalescent COVID-19 samples, and they came from the United States, Italy and Spain. From T cells, B-cell-depleted T cells, or PBMCs came the material, which was cDNA or gDNA.

Under the authors' procedure: Cell counts per sample came from amplifying reference gene primers. Here immunoSEQ multiplex PCR was the method, and the copy in TCRdb shows in-frame clones only, minus some. V and J calls and clone size follow that table, whereas D and trimming were derived from the DNA. Altogether 120,000 or so clones are present, 90% being singletons, with the ten largest covering around 3.6%. Between the trimmed V and J ends, which lost 0 bases and 3 bases, there was a span of 9 bases. CDR3 size: 14 residues. Germline CDR1 reads SQVTM; CDR2 reads ANQGSEA. V is TRBV29-1 and J is TRBJ2-1; D remains ambiguous. The sequence was collected from a man over 45 with active COVID-19. Sample: peripheral blood. CDR3 nucleotides: TGCAGCGTTGAAGATCGCGTCCTCTACAATGAGCAGTTCTTC. It is translated as CSVEDRVLYNEQFF.